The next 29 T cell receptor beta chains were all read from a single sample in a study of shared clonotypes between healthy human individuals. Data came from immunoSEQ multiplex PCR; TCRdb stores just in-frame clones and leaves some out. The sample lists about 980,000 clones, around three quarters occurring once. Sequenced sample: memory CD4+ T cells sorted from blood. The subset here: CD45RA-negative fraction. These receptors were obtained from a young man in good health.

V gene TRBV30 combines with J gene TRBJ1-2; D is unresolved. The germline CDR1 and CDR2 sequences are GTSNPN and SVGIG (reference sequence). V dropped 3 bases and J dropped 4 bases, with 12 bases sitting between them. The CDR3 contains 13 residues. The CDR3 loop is CAWRNGGGYGYTF. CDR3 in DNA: TGTGCCTGGAGGAATGGTGGAGGCTATGGCTACACCTTC.

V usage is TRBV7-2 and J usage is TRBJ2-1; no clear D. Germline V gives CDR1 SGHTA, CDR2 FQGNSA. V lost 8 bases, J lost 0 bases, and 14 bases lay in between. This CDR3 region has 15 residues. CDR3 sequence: CASAIFQSSYNEQFF. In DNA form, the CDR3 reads TGTGCCAGCGCCATTTTCCAGAGCTCCTACAATGAGCAGTTCTTC.

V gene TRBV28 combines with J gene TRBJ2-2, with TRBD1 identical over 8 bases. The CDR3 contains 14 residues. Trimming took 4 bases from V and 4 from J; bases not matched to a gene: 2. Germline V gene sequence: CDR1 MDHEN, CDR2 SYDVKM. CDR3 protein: CASSWGQATGELFF. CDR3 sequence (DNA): TGTGCCAGCAGTTGGGGACAGGCCACCGGGGAGCTGTTTTTT.

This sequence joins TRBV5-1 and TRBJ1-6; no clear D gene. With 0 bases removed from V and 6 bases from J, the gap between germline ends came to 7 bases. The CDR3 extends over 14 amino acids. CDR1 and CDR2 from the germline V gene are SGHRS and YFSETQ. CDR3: CASSLERINSPLHF. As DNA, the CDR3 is TGCGCCAGCAGCTTGGAACGGATTAATTCACCCCTCCACTTT.

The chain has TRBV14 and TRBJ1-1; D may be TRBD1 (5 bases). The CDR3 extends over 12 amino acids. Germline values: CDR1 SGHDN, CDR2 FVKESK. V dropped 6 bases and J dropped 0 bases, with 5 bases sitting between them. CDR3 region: CASRQVNTEAFF. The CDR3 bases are TGTGCCAGCAGACAGGTGAACACTGAAGCTTTCTTT.

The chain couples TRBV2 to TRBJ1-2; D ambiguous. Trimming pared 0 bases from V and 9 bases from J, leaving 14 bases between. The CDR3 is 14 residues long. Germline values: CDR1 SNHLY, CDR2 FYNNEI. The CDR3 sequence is CASSEAGPYGSYTF. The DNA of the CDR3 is TGTGCCAGCAGTGAAGCGGGCCCCTACGGAAGCTACACCTTC.

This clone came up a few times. This CDR3 reads CASRPGLAGGKQYF. DNA for the CDR3: TGTGCCAGCAGACCTGGACTAGCGGGAGGAAAGCAGTACTTC. The rearrangement uses TRBV6-5 and TRBJ2-7; 14 bases fit TRBD2. V lost 6 bases to trimming and J lost 8 bases; unmatched junction nucleotides: 6. Germline values: CDR1 MNHEY, CDR2 SVGAGI. The CDR3 runs 14 residues.

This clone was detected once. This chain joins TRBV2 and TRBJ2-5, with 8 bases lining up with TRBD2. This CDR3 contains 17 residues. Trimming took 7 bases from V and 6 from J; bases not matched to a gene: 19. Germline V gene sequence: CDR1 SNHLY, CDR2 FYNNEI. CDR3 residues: CASTQGGSGGAGKTQYF. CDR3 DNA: TGTGCCAGCACTCAAGGGGGGAGCGGGGGCGCCGGGAAGACCCAGTACTTC.

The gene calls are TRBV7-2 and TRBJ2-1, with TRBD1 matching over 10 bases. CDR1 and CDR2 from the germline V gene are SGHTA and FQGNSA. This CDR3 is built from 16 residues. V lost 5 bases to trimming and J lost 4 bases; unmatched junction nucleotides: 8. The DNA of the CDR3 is TGTGCCAGCAGCGACCGAGACAGGGGGCAGTACAATGAGCAGTTCTTC. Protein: CASSDRDRGQYNEQFF.

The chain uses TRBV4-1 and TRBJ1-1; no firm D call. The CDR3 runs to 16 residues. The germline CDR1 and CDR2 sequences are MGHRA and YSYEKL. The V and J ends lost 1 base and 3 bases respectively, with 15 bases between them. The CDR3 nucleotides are TGCGCCAGCAGCCAAGGGCCCGCTCTGGGAGACACTGAAGCTTTCTTT. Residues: CASSQGPALGDTEAFF.

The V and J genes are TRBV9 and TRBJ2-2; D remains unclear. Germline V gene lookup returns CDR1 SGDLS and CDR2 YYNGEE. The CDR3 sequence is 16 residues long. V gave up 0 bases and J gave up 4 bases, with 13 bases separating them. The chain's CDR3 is CASSVGPKGSTGELFF. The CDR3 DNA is TGTGCCAGCAGCGTAGGACCAAAGGGCAGCACCGGGGAGCTGTTTTTT.

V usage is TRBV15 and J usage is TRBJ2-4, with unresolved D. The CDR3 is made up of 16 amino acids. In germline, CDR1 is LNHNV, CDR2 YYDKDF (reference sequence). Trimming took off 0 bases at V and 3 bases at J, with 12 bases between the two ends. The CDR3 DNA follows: TGTGCCACCAGCAGAGACTCAGGATCCGACAAAAACATTCAGTACTTC. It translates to CATSRDSGSDKNIQYF.

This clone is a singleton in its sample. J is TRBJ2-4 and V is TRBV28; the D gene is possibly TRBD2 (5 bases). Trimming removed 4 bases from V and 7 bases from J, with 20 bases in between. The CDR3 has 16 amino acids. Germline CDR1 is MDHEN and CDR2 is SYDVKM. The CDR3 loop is CASSSAKLGGGNIQYF. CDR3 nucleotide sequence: TGTGCCAGCAGTTCCGCCAAACTAGGCGGCGGGAACATTCAGTACTTC.

The CDR3 bases are TGTGCCTGGAATCTTAACTATGGCTACACCTTC. Amino acid sequence: CAWNLNYGYTF. This rearrangement joins TRBV30 to TRBJ1-2; no firm D call. Germline V lookup: CDR1 GTSNPN, CDR2 SVGIG (reference sequence). V lost 4 bases to trimming and J lost 1 base, with 4 bases between them. The CDR3 covers 11 residues.

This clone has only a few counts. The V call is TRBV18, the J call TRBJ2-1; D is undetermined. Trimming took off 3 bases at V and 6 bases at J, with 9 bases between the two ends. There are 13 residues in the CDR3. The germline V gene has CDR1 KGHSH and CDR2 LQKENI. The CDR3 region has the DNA TGTGCCAGCTCACCGCTAGAAGGCAATGAGCAGTTCTTC. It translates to CASSPLEGNEQFF.

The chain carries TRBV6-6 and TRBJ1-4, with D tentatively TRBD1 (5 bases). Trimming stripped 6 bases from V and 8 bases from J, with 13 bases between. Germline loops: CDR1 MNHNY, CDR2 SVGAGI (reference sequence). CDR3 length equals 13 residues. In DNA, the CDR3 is TGTGCCAGCAGGGGGACTTGGGGAGAAAAACTGTTTTTT. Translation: CASRGTWGEKLFF.

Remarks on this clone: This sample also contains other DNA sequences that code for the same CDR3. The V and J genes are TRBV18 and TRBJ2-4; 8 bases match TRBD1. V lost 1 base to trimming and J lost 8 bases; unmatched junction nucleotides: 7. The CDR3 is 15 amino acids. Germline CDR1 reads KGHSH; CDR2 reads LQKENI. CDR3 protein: CASSPLPGGSDIQYF. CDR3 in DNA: TGTGCCAGCTCACCACTCCCAGGGGGCTCAGACATTCAGTACTTC. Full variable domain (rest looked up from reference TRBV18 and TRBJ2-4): NAGVMQNPRHLVRRRGQEARLRCSPMKGHSHVYWYRQLPEEGLKFMVYLQKENIIDESGMPKERFSAEFPKEGPSILRIQQVVRGDSAAYFCASSPLPGGSDIQYFGAGTRLSVL.

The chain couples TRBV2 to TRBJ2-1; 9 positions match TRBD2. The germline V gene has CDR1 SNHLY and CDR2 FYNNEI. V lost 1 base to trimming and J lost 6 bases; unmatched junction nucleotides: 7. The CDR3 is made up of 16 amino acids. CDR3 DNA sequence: TGTGCCAGCAGTGAAGAGTTAGCGGGGGCCCTCAATGAGCAGTTCTTC. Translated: CASSEELAGALNEQFF.

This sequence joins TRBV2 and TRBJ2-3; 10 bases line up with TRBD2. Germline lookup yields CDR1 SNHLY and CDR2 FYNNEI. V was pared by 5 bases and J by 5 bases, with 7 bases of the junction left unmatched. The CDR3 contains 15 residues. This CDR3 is CASSLSGGVVDTQYF. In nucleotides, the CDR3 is TGTGCCAGCAGTTTGAGCGGGGGGGTAGTAGATACGCAGTATTTT.

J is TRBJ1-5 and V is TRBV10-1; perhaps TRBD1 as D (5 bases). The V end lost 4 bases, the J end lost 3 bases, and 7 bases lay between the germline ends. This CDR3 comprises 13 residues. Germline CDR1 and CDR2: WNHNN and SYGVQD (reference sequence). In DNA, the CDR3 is TGCGCCAGCAGTGCAGGACACAATCAGCCCCAGCATTTT. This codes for CASSAGHNQPQHF.

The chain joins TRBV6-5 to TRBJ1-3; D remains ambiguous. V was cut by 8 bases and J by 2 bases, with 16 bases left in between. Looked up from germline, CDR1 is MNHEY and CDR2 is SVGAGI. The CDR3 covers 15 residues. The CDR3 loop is CASLGRSIPGNTIYF. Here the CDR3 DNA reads TGTGCCAGCCTTGGGAGGTCTATCCCTGGAAACACCATATATTTT.

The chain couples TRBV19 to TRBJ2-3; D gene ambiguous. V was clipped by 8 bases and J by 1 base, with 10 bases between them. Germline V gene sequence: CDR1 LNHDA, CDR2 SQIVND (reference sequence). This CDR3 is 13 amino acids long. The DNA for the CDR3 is TGTGCCAGTCGCATGACGGGCACAGATACGCAGTATTTT. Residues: CASRMTGTDTQYF.

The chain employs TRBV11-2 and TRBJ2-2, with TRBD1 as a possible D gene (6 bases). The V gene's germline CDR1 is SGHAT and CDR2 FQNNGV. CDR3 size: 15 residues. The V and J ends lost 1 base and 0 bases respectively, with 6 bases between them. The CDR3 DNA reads TGTGCCAGCAGCTTAGGGACAGCGAACACCGGGGAGCTGTTTTTT. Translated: CASSLGTANTGELFF.

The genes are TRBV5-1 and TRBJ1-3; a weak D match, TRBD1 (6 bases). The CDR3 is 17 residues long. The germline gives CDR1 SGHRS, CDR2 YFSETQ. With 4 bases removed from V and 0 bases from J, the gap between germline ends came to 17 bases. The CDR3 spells CASSLFSTGISGNTIYF. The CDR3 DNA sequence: TGCGCCAGCAGCCTTTTCTCTACAGGGATCTCTGGAAACACCATATATTTT. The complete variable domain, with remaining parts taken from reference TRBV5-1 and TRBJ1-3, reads KAGVTQTPRYLIKTRGQQVTLSCSPISGHRSVSWYQQTPGQGLQFLFEYFSETQRNKGNFPGRFSGRQFSNSRSEMNVSTLELGDSALYLCASSLFSTGISGNTIYFGEGSWLTVV.

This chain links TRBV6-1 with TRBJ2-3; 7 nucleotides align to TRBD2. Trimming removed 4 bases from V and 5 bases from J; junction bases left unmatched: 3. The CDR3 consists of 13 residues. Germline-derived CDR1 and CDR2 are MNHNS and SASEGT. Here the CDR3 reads CASSGGGKDTQYF. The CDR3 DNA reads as TGTGCCAGCAGTGGGGGGGGGAAAGATACGCAGTATTTT.

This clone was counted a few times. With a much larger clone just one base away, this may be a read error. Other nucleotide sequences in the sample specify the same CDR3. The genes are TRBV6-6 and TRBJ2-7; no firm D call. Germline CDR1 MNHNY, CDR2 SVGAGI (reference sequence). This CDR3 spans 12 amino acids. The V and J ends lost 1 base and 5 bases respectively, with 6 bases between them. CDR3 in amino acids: CASSYLADEQYF. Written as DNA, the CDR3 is TGTGCCAGCAGTTACTTGGCAGACGAGCAGTACTTC.

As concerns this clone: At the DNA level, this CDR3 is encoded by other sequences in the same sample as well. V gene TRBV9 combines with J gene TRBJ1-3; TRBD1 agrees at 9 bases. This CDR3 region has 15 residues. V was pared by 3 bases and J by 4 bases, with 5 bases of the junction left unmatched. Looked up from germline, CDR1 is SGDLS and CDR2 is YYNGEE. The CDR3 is CASSEGQGGGNTIYF. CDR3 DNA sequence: TGTGCCAGCAGCGAGGGACAGGGCGGAGGAAACACCATATATTTT.

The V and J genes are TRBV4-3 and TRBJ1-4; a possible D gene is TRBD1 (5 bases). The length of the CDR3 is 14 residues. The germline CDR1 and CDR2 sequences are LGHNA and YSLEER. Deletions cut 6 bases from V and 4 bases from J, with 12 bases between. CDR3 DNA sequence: TGCGCCAGCAGTGCGGGGGATATTAATGAAAAACTGTTTTTT. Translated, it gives CASSAGDINEKLFF.

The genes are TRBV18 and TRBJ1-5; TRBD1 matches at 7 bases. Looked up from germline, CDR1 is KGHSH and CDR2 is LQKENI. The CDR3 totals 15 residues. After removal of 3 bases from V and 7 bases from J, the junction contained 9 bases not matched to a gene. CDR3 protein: CASSPSGGDPQPQHF. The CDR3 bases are TGTGCCAGCTCACCCTCAGGGGGGGACCCACAGCCCCAGCATTTT.